This T cell receptor beta chain derives from a study of T cell responses to AZD1222 COVID-19 vaccine. Trimming removed 3 bases at V and 8 bases at J, with 22 bases between. CDR3 length: 16 amino acids. Germline V gives CDR1 ENHRY, CDR2 SYGVKD. Assay: immunoSEQ multiplex PCR; the TCRdb copy retains only in-frame clones and omits some. The sample includes under 200,000 clones, around 94% of them seen just once. Material: peripheral blood, obtained on day 0 of AZD1222 vaccination. This chain links TRBV10-3 with TRBJ1-2; D unresolved. The clonotype originates from an adult in good health. Written as DNA, the CDR3 is TGTGCCATCAGTGATGCAGTGCGGCAGTCGGGTATCGGCTACACCTTC. Protein sequence: CAISDAVRQSGIGYTF.